This T cell receptor (beta chain) was obtained from a study of blood T cells in healthy people across ages. PCR was performed a second time for 7 to 11 cycles using a sample-barcoded 5' primer and a J-beta primer mix. TCRdb itself ran the 5' RACE reads through MiXCR, one entry per CDR3 protein. The sample holds about 580,000 distinct CDR3 sequences, more than 45% seen once. This CDR3 has 13 amino acids. Trimming cost V 8 bases and J 6 bases; bases outside gene matches: 5. CDR1 is SNHLY, CDR2 FYNNEI, per germline. This clonotype was sampled from a man aged 80 or over in good health. Sequences were obtained from blood. The gene calls are TRBV2 and TRBJ2-3; the match to TRBD1 covers 10 bases. CDR3 DNA sequence: TGTGCCAGCGACAGGGGGCGATCTGATACGCAGTATTTT. Protein sequence: CASDRGRSDTQYF.